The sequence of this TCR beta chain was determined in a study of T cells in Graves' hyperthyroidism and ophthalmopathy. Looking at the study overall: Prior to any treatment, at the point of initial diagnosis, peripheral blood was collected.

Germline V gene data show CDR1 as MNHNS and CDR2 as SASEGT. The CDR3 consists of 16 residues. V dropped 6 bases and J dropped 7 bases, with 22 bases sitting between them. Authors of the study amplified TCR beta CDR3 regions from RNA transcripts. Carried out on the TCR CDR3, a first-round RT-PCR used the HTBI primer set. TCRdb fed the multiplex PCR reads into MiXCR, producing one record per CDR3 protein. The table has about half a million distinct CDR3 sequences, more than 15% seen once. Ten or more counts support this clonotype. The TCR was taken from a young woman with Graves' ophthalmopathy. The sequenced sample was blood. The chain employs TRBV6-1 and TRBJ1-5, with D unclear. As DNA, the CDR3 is TGTGCCAGCAGCGCCTGGCTCCGGGGAGGAGGACAGCCCCAGCATTTT. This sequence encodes CASSAWLRGGGQPQHF.